At least ten counts were recorded for the clone carrying this T cell receptor beta chain. At one of its ends the junction is not consistent with the germline gene, which may arise from a read error. This record belongs to a study of T cells in Graves' hyperthyroidism and ophthalmopathy. There were TCR beta CDR3 regions amplified from RNA transcripts. With the HTBI primer set, the TCR CDR3 went through a first round of RT-PCR. TCRdb used MiXCR to reprocess the multiplex PCR reads, holding one entry per CDR3 protein. The profile shows more than 500,000 distinct CDR3 sequences, around 50% of them singletons. Germline loops: CDR1 SQVTM, CDR2 ANQGSEA. CDR3 length: 11 residues.

Sequencing was carried out using peripheral blood or thyroid tissue (not recorded which). The TCR was taken from an adult woman with Graves' disease, either hyperthyroidism or ophthalmopathy (not recorded which). The chain couples TRBV29-1 to TRBJ2-7; 7 nucleotides line up with TRBD1. The CDR3 DNA reads TGCAGCCCGTATCCTTTTGGGACAGTAAACTTC. Its translation is CSPYPFGTVNF.